A single sample gave rise to the 10 T cell receptor beta chains below, sequenced in a study of multiple sclerosis patients with progressive multifocal leukoencephalopathy. Assay: immunoSEQ multiplex PCR; the TCRdb copy retains only in-frame clones and omits some. The data hold roughly 28,000 clones, with approximately 85% observed a single time. Time point: time of PML onset. The source material was PBMCs, sampled from a patient treated with natalizumab. Receptors were obtained from a woman aged 25 to 45 with progressive multifocal leukoencephalopathy.

This chain joins TRBV5-6 and TRBJ1-2; unclear D gene. This CDR3 is built from 14 residues. Trimming cost V 2 bases and J 4 bases, with 12 bases left between them. In germline, CDR1 is SGHDT, CDR2 YYEEEE. CDR3 in amino acids: CASSLPYESYGYTF. The CDR3 DNA is TGTGCCAGCAGCTTACCCTACGAATCCTATGGCTACACCTTC.

The rearrangement links TRBV14 to TRBJ2-5; D call uncertain. The germline gives CDR1 SGHDN, CDR2 FVKESK. The CDR3 covers 16 residues. V was pared by 0 bases and J by 4 bases, with 15 bases between. The CDR3, as DNA: TGTGCCAGCAGCCAAGAAGCAGGTTTCGTAACAGAGACCCAGTACTTC. It translates to CASSQEAGFVTETQYF.

V is TRBV5-1 and J is TRBJ2-7; perhaps TRBD2 as D (7 bases). Germline CDR1 and CDR2: SGHRS and YFSETQ. V lost 6 bases to trimming and J lost 7 bases, with 17 bases between them. The CDR3 length is 13 residues. The CDR3 nucleotides are TGCGCCAGCACGTCCGGGGGGCCGGTTGAGCAGTACTTC. As protein: CASTSGGPVEQYF. Full variable domain (rest looked up from reference TRBV5-1 and TRBJ2-7): KAGVTQTPRYLIKTRGQQVTLSCSPISGHRSVSWYQQTPGQGLQFLFEYFSETQRNKGNFPGRFSGRQFSNSRSEMNVSTLELGDSALYLCASTSGGPVEQYFGPGTRLTVT.

This clone came up a few times. The chain employs TRBV7-2 and TRBJ1-1, with a possible D match to TRBD1 (6 bases). Germline loops: CDR1 SGHTA, CDR2 FQGNSA. CDR3 length: 13 residues. The germline V and J ends were trimmed by 3 bases and 1 base, with 6 bases remaining between them. The DNA for the CDR3 is TGTGCCAGCAGCTTGGGGGCGAACACTGAAGCTTTCTTT. It specifies CASSLGANTEAFF.

V is TRBV9 and J is TRBJ2-2; the D call may be TRBD1 or TRBD2 (6 bases each). Germline CDR1 is SGDLS and CDR2 is YYNGEE. The ends were cut back, 4 bases at V and 1 base at J, with 11 bases in the middle. The CDR3 has 15 amino acids. CDR3 sequence (DNA): TGTGCCAGCAGCTTACAGGGAGGGAACACCGGGGAGCTGTTTTTT. This encodes CASSLQGGNTGELFF.

Note on this clone: One end of the junction fails to match germline, which may point to a read error. The chain recombines TRBV6-1 with TRBJ1-5, with TRBD1 matching over 8 bases. Germline V lookup: CDR1 MNHNS, CDR2 SASEGT. The CDR3 runs 18 residues. CDR3 loop: CASREVGDRGFGNQPQHF. The CDR3 nucleotides read TGTGCCAGCAGAGAAGTTGGAGACAGGGGCTTTGGCAATCAGCCCCAGCATTTT.

CDR3 sequence: CASSPVLAAGDTQYF. In DNA form, the CDR3 reads TGTGCCAGTAGCCCAGTACTAGCAGCCGGAGATACGCAGTATTTT. The chain recombines TRBV19 with TRBJ2-3; possible D gene TRBD2, 6 bases. Looked up from germline, CDR1 is LNHDA and CDR2 is SQIVND (reference sequence). The CDR3 consists of 15 residues. Trimming took 6 bases from V and 5 from J, leaving 18 bases between them. Full variable domain (outside the CDR3, taken from reference TRBV19 and TRBJ2-3): DGGITQSPKYLFRKEGQNVTLSCEQNLNHDAMYWYRQDPGQGLRLIYYSQIVNDFQKGDIAEGYSVSREKKESFPLTVTSAQKNPTAFYLCASSPVLAAGDTQYFGPGTRLTVL.

The table lists this clone with a count of one. The V and J genes are TRBV2 and TRBJ1-2, with 7 bases that match TRBD1. The CDR3 is 14 amino acids. Trimming at V came to 2 bases and at J to 6 bases, leaving 6 bases not matched to a gene. Germline CDR1 SNHLY, CDR2 FYNNEI. Written as DNA, the CDR3 is TGTGCCAGCAGTGAATTCGGCAGGGGGGATGGCTACACCTTC. As protein: CASSEFGRGDGYTF.

CDR3 sequence reads: CASSINRGVGNQPQHF. DNA for the CDR3: TGTGCCAGTAGTATCAACAGGGGTGTGGGGAATCAGCCCCAGCATTTT. The J gene is TRBJ1-5, the V gene TRBV19; TRBD1 matches 7 bases. CDR3 length equals 16 residues. J was trimmed by 4 bases and V by 3 bases; bases with no gene match: 9. Germline CDR1 and CDR2: LNHDA and SQIVND (reference sequence).

The rearrangement links TRBV5-1 to TRBJ2-3, with D possibly being TRBD1 (6 bases). Germline assignment: CDR1 SGHRS and CDR2 YFSETQ. The ends were cut back, 6 bases at V and 0 bases at J, with 14 bases in the middle. This CDR3 has 15 residues. The CDR3 coding sequence is TGCGCCAGCACCCGGGACACTCCTAGCACAGATACGCAGTATTTT. Its translation: CASTRDTPSTDTQYF.